One sample yielded the 22 T cell receptor beta chains listed below, sequenced in a study of blood T cells in healthy people across ages. For the second PCR, which ran for about 6 to 11 cycles, a sample-barcoded 5' primer and a J-beta primer mix were used. TCRdb itself ran the 5' RACE reads through MiXCR, one entry per CDR3 protein. The sample records some 550,000 distinct CDR3 sequences, 45% to 55% being singletons. The specimen was blood. All receptors come from a man older than 75 in good health.

This clonotype was counted only a few times. The genes are TRBV6-6 and TRBJ1-1; possibly TRBD1 for D (5 bases). The CDR3 is made up of 14 amino acids. Looked up from germline, CDR1 is MNHNY and CDR2 is SVGAGI (reference sequence). The germline V and J ends were trimmed by 5 bases and 5 bases, with 15 bases remaining between them. The CDR3 sequence: CASSQVGDGTEAFF. The CDR3, as DNA: TGTGCCAGCAGTCAAGTCGGGGACGGAACTGAAGCTTTCTTT.

This clonotype was picked up a small number of times. The gene calls are TRBV6-5 and TRBJ2-5, with no clear D. The CDR3 contains 16 residues. V was shortened by 5 bases and J by 2 bases, with 18 bases between the two germline ends. Germline-derived CDR1 and CDR2 are MNHEY and SVGAGI. CDR3 bases: TGTGCCAGCAGTCACCTTAGCTTGGGCACGCAAGAGACCCAGTACTTC. It yields the protein CASSHLSLGTQETQYF.

The rearrangement uses TRBV7-2 and TRBJ2-1; the D gene is possibly TRBD1 (5 bases). In germline, CDR1 is SGHTA, CDR2 FQGNSA. Trimming cost V 5 bases and J 0 bases, with 14 bases left between them. The CDR3 loop spans 16 amino acids. CDR3 loop: CASSPWTFSSYNEQFF. The CDR3 DNA sequence: TGTGCCAGCAGCCCCTGGACATTCAGCTCCTACAATGAGCAGTTCTTC.

This chain uses TRBV20-1 with TRBJ2-6; D unresolved. This CDR3 spans 12 amino acids. Deletions cut 2 bases from V and 2 bases from J, with 1 base between. Per germline, CDR1 DFQATT and CDR2 SNEGSKA (reference sequence). CDR3 in amino acids: CSARPGANVLTF. The CDR3 region has the DNA TGCAGTGCTAGACCTGGGGCCAACGTCCTGACTTTC.

This sequence joins TRBV28 and TRBJ2-4; D ambiguous. The germline V and J ends were trimmed by 6 bases and 4 bases, with 16 bases remaining between them. The CDR3 covers 15 residues. CDR1 MDHEN and CDR2 SYDVKM come from the germline V gene. CDR3 region: CASSPPSGVKNIQYF. Written as DNA, the CDR3 is TGTGCCAGCAGCCCGCCCTCAGGAGTTAAAAACATTCAGTACTTC.

For this clonotype: One junction end disagrees with the germline gene, perhaps due to a read error. The J gene is TRBJ1-2, the V gene TRBV6-2 or TRBV6-3; no clear D. The germline gives CDR1 MNHEY, CDR2 SVGEGT. The CDR3 runs to 14 residues. In DNA, the CDR3 is TGTGCCGGCAGTAGGACCGGGCCCAACTATGGCTACACCTTC. It translates to CAGSRTGPNYGYTF.

This chain connects TRBV4-3 to TRBJ1-2; D gene ambiguous. This CDR3 comprises 15 residues. The V gene's germline CDR1 is LGHNA and CDR2 YSLEER. V lost 0 bases and J lost 0, with 8 bases in between. Here the CDR3 reads CASSQEQPPNYGYTF. For the CDR3, the DNA is TGCGCCAGCAGCCAAGAACAGCCCCCTAACTATGGCTACACCTTC.

The CDR3 region is CSGARASDEQYF. The CDR3 bases are TGCAGTGGGGCTAGAGCGTCAGACGAGCAGTACTTC. This sequence joins TRBV20-1 and TRBJ2-7; unclear D gene. Trimming took 7 bases from V and 5 from J, leaving 15 bases between them. There are 12 residues in the CDR3. The germline V gene encodes CDR1 DFQATT and CDR2 SNEGSKA (reference sequence).

J is TRBJ2-3 and V is TRBV10-2; 8 positions agree with TRBD2. Germline lookup yields CDR1 WSHSY and CDR2 SAAADI. The CDR3 covers 17 residues. V was clipped by 6 bases and J by 0 bases; unmatched bases: 11. CDR3 nucleotides: TGCGCCAGCAGCACGGGATCGGCGGGGGGAAGCACAGATACGCAGTATTTT. Protein sequence: CASSTGSAGGSTDTQYF.

V gene TRBV20-1 combines with J gene TRBJ2-7; 8 bases match TRBD2. The CDR3 sequence is 13 residues long. Germline CDR1 reads DFQATT; CDR2 reads SNEGSKA (reference sequence). J was trimmed by 0 bases and V by 8 bases; bases with no gene match: 6. CDR3 DNA sequence: TGCAGTTTCGGGAGCGGGGGCTCCTACGAGCAGTACTTC. It is translated as CSFGSGGSYEQYF.

CDR3 amino acids: CASRALGTSEDTQYF. In DNA, the CDR3 is TGTGCCAGCAGGGCACTGGGGACTTCCGAAGATACGCAGTATTTT. The chain carries TRBV2 and TRBJ2-3; maybe TRBD2 (6 bases). The CDR3 runs to 15 residues. Germline assignment: CDR1 SNHLY and CDR2 FYNNEI. V was clipped by 6 bases and J by 5 bases, with 18 bases between them.

CDR3 protein: CASSRERAYNEQFF. CDR3 bases: TGTGCCAGCAGTCGGGAGAGGGCCTACAATGAGCAGTTCTTC. The gene calls are TRBV27 and TRBJ2-1, with TRBD2 as a possible D gene (6 bases). The length of the CDR3 is 14 residues. The germline CDR1 and CDR2 sequences are MNHEY and SMNVEV (reference sequence). V lost 5 bases, J lost 2 bases, and 10 bases lay in between.

The table lists this clonotype with many counts. Given a much more abundant clone one base away, this may be a read error. The chain uses TRBV7-2 and TRBJ1-5, with 9 bases aligning to TRBD1. Germline values: CDR1 SGHTA, CDR2 FQGNSA. Unmatched junction bases numbered 7, after V lost 1 base and J lost 0 bases. The CDR3 is 18 amino acids. CDR3 nucleotides: TGTGCCAGCAGCTTAGAGGACAGGGGAAGGTATAGCAATCAGCCCCAGCATTTT. It is translated as CASSLEDRGRYSNQPQHF. Supplemented by reference TRBV7-2 and TRBJ1-5, the full variable domain reads GAGVSQSPSNKVTEKGKDVELRCDPISGHTALYWYRQSLGQGLEFLIYFQGNSAPDKSGLPSDRFSAERTGGSVSTLTIQRTQQEDSAVYLCASSLEDRGRYSNQPQHFGDGTRLSIL.

This clonotype came up many times. The CDR3 reads CSVEALTGISETQYF. In DNA form, the CDR3 reads TGCAGCGTTGAAGCCCTTACAGGGATCTCAGAGACCCAGTACTTC. The V call is TRBV29-1, the J call TRBJ2-5; D might be TRBD1 (6 bases). Trimming cost V 1 base and J 4 bases, with 16 bases left between them. Germline V gene lookup returns CDR1 SQVTM and CDR2 ANQGSEA. The CDR3 is made up of 15 amino acids.

The CDR3 region is CASSQGYRRGGYTF. The CDR3 nucleotides are TGCGCCAGCAGCCAAGGTTACAGGAGGGGAGGCTACACCTTC. This chain uses TRBV4-3 with TRBJ1-2; TRBD1 is a possible D gene (5 bases). The V and J ends lost 1 base and 8 bases respectively, with 14 bases between them. Germline-derived CDR1 and CDR2 are LGHNA and YSLEER. This CDR3 spans 14 amino acids.

The rearrangement uses TRBV20-1 and TRBJ1-1; 8 bases align to TRBD1. The CDR3 runs 12 residues. In germline, CDR1 is DFQATT, CDR2 SNEGSKA (reference sequence). J was trimmed by 3 bases and V by 6 bases; bases with no gene match: 3. CDR3 amino acids: CSADREDTEAFF. The CDR3 DNA reads TGCAGTGCGGACAGGGAGGACACTGAAGCTTTCTTT.

The chain carries TRBV7-2 and TRBJ2-1; 9 nucleotides align to TRBD2. Germline lookup yields CDR1 SGHTA and CDR2 FQGNSA. CDR3 length: 17 residues. After removal of 2 bases from V and 5 bases from J, the junction contained 10 bases not matched to a gene. The DNA for the CDR3 is TGTGCCAGCAGCTTAAAGGGGTCTAGCGGGGCAGACAATGAGCAGTTCTTC. Residues: CASSLKGSSGADNEQFF.

Concerning this clonotype: Since a much larger clone is just one base distant, this may be a read error. The rearrangement links TRBV24-1 to TRBJ2-5, with D maybe TRBD1 (6 bases). CDR1 KGHDR and CDR2 SFDVKD come from the germline V gene. The CDR3 runs to 16 residues. The germline V and J ends were trimmed by 2 bases and 1 base, with 13 bases remaining between them. The chain's CDR3 is CATSDSGLGAQETQYF. DNA for the CDR3: TGTGCCACCAGTGATTCTGGCTTGGGGGCCCAAGAGACCCAGTACTTC.

This chain uses TRBV27 with TRBJ2-4; TRBD2 is a possible D gene (5 bases). The CDR3 runs to 14 residues. Trimming removed 4 bases at V and 13 bases at J, with 20 bases between. Germline assignment: CDR1 MNHEY and CDR2 SMNVEV (reference sequence). As DNA, the CDR3 is TGTGCCAGCAGTTCCGCAGTCACCGGGGTGGAGCAGTACTTC. Translated: CASSSAVTGVEQYF.

The rearrangement links TRBV21-1 to TRBJ2-1; TRBD2 reflects the table's D call only, with no check against the DNA. TRBV21-1 is tagged as a pseudogene. This CDR3 has 15 residues. The chain's CDR3 is CASSKSSGDGSEQFF. CDR3 in DNA: TGTGCCAGCAGCAAGTCTAGCGGGGACGGGAGTGAGCAGTTCTTC.

This clonotype has more than one count but fewer than ten. An end of the junction does not agree with germline; a read error may underlie this. V usage is TRBV7-7 and J usage is TRBJ2-5, with unresolved D. Germline-derived CDR1 and CDR2 are SSHAT and FNYEAQ (reference sequence). There are 15 residues in the CDR3. The CDR3 nucleotides read TGTGCTAGCAGCTGGGCAGCCACTGGTCAAGAGACCCAGTACTTC. This encodes CASSWAATGQETQYF.

The chain employs TRBV29-1 and TRBJ2-7; the D is unclear. This CDR3 contains 12 residues. Germline-derived CDR1 and CDR2 are SQVTM and ANQGSEA. V shed 6 bases and J shed 3 bases, with 12 bases lying between them. CDR3 nucleotides: TGCAGCGTAACCGACAAAAACTACGAGCAGTACTTC. This codes for CSVTDKNYEQYF.